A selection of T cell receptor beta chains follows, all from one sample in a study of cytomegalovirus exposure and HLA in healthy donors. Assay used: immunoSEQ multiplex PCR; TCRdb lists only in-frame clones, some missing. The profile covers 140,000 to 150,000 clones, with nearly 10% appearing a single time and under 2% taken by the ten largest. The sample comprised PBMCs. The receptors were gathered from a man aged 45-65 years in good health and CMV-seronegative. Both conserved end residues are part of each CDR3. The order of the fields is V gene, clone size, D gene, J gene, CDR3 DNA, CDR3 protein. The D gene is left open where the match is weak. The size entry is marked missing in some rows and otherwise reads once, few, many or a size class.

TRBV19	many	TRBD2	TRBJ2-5	TGTGCCAGTAGTATATCCGGGGGGTCCTCCAGGGTGACCCAGTACTTC	CASSISGGSSRVTQYF
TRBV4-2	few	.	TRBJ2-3	TGTGCCAGCAGCCAAGATAACCAAGCGGCAGATACGCAGTATTTT	CASSQDNQAADTQYF
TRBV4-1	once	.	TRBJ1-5	TGCGCCAGCAGCCGACAATACGCCAGGGTTCAGCCCCAGCATTTT	CASSRQYARVQPQHF
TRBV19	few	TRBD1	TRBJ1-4	TGTGCCAGTACCTTCGGGACAGGGGGCGCAACTAATGAAAAACTGTTTTTT	CASTFGTGGATNEKLFF
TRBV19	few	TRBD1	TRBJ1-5	TGTGCCAGTAGGTGGGGTGACAGGGTGGGTCAGCCCCAGCATTTT	CASRWGDRVGQPQHF
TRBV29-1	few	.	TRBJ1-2	TGCAGCGTTGAAGCCGACCCGGACAGAGCACAATATGGCTACACCTTC	CSVEADPDRAQYGYTF
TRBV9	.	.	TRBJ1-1	TGTGCCAGCAGCGTAGGGGAGTACGGGGGGAAGGGCACTGAAGCTTTCTTT	CASSVGEYGGKGTEAFF
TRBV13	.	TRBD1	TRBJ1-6	TGTGCCAGCAGCTTCCGGGACAGAAATTCACCCCTCCACTTT	CASSFRDRNSPLHF
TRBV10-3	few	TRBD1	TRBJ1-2	TGTGCCATCAGGTCCGGGACAGACAACTATGGCTACACCTTC	CAIRSGTDNYGYTF
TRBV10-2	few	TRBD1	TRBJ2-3	TGCGCCAGCGGATGGACAGGGGGCGAAGATACGCAGTATTTT	CASGWTGGEDTQYF
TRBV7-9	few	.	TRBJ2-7	TGTGCCAGCAGCCCGTACGAGCAGTACTTC	CASSPYEQYF
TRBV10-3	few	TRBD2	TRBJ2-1	TGTGCCATCAGTGAGTCGGCGGGAGGGCCCTTCCAGTTCTTC	CAISESAGGPFQFF
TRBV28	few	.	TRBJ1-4	TGTGCCAGCAGCTTTGGAGGACTTGAGGAAAAACTGTTTTTT	CASSFGGLEEKLFF
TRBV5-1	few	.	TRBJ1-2	TGCGCCAGCAGCCTTGAGGGCTATGGCTACACCTTC	CASSLEGYGYTF
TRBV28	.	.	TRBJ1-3	TGTGCCAGCACCCCTCCTAATCCTCGGTACACCATATATTTT	CASTPPNPRYTIYF
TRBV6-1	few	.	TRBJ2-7	TGTGCCAGCAGTCCCCGGACAGCCTACGAGCAGTACTTC	CASSPRTAYEQYF
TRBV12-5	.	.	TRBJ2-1	TGTGCTAGTGGTTCCCCAAGGGGCAGGCAAAATGAGCAGTTCTTC	CASGSPRGRQNEQFF
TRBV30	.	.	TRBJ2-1	TGTGCCTGGAGTGCGACCGCGGGGTTCTACAATGAGCAGTTCTTC	CAWSATAGFYNEQFF
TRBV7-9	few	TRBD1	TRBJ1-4	TGTGCCAGCAGCTTAGAAGGGACAGTTAATGAAAAACTGTTTTTT	CASSLEGTVNEKLFF
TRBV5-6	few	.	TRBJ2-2	TGTGCCAGCAGCTTGGCCGGGGGTTACGGGGAGCTGTTTTTT	CASSLAGGYGELFF
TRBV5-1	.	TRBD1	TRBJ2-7	TGCGCCAGCAGCCGGATTGGGACAGTGACCGCCTACGAGCAGTACTTC	CASSRIGTVTAYEQYF
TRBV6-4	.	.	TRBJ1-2	TGTGCCAGCAGTGACGCTATGGGGCACGGCTACACCTTC	CASSDAMGHGYTF
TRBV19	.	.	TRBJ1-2	TGTGCCAGTAGTACCCCCGGGAGGGAGACGACCTATGGCTACACCTTC	CASSTPGRETTYGYTF
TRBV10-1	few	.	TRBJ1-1	TGCGCCAGCACTGCGCCGACTGAAGCTTTCTTT	CASTAPTEAFF
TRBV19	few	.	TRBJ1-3	TGTGCCAGTAGTATCTCGGCAGGAGGAAACACCATATATTTT	CASSISAGGNTIYF
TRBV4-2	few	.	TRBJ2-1	TGTGCCAGCAGCCAAGGGGGAGAGGGGGGGGTGGATGAGCAGTTCTTC	CASSQGGEGGVDEQFF
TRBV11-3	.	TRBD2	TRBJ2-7	TGTGCCAGCAGCGATAGGACTAGCGGGGACGAGCAGTACTTC	CASSDRTSGDEQYF
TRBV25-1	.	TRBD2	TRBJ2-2	TGTGCCAGCAGGCGGGGGGGAGTAGACGGGGAGCTGTTTTTT	CASRRGGVDGELFF
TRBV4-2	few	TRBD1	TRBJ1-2	TGTGCCAGCAGCCCCGAAGCACGGACAGGGAGTGGCTACACCTTC	CASSPEARTGSGYTF
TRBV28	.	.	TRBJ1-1	TGTGCCAGCAGTATTGGACAGCGAAGGGCTGAAGCTTTCTTT	CASSIGQRRAEAFF
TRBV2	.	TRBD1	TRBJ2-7	TGTGCCAGCAGTCAACAGGGGTACGAGCAGTACTTC	CASSQQGYEQYF
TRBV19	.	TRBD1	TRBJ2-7	TGTGCCAGTAGTCACGGGACAGACCTATACGAGCAGTACTTC	CASSHGTDLYEQYF
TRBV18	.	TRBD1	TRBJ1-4	TGTGCCAGCTCACTTACGATCGGGACAGGGGATGAAAAACTGTTTTTT	CASSLTIGTGDEKLFF
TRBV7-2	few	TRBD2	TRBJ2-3	TGTGCCAGCAGCTTAGCGGGGGGGTTATGGACAGATACGCAGTATTTT	CASSLAGGLWTDTQYF
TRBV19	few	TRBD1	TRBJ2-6	TGTGCCAGTAGAAGGACAGGACGCTCTGGGGCCAACGTCCTGACTTTC	CASRRTGRSGANVLTF
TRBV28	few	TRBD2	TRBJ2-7	TGTGCCAGCAGCCCCTGGGGGGGAGTGGCCTACGAGCAGTACTTC	CASSPWGGVAYEQYF
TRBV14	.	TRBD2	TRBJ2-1	TGTGCCAGCAGCCAAGTTCGCCTAGCGGGGGAGCAGTTCTTC	CASSQVRLAGEQFF
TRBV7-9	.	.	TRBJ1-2	TGTGCCAGCACCCACAGGTCGGGGGGCGCCCCGGATGGCTACACCTTC	CASTHRSGGAPDGYTF
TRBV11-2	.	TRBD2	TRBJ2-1	TGTGCCAGCAGCTCGCATAGCGGGAGGACCTGGGCGGAGCAGTTCTTC	CASSSHSGRTWAEQFF
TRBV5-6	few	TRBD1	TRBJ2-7	TGTGCCAGCAGCCCCCGGACAGGGTACTCCTACGAGCAGTACTTC	CASSPRTGYSYEQYF
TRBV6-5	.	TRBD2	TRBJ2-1	TGTGCCAGCAGGCCGGTACTAGCGGGACGGGATGAGCAGTTCTTC	CASRPVLAGRDEQFF
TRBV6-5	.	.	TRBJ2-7	TGTGCCAGCAGTTACTCTCAGGGGTCCCCCTACGAGCAGTACTTC	CASSYSQGSPYEQYF
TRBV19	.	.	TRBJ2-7	TGTGCCAGTAGTGAAGGGGTTGCGGAACGAGAGCAGTACTTC	CASSEGVAEREQYF
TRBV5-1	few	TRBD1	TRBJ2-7	TGCGCCAGCAGCTCGACAGGGGGCAGATGGGAGCAGTACTTC	CASSSTGGRWEQYF
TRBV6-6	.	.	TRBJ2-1	TGTGCCAGCAGTTACTCGGTCTACTACAATGAGCAGTTCTTC	CASSYSVYYNEQFF
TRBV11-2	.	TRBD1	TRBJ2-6	TGTGCCAGCAGCTTATCTACAGGGGCTGGGGCCAACGTCCTGACTTTC	CASSLSTGAGANVLTF
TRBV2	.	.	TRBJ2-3	TGTGCCAGCAAGGGGGGGGGCGGATTTAGCACAGATACGCAGTATTTT	CASKGGGGFSTDTQYF
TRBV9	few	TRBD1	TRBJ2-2	TGTGCCAGCAGCGACCTCGGGGGACAGGGGGCTGGCGGGGAGCTGTTTTTT	CASSDLGGQGAGGELFF
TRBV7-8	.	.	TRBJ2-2	TGTGCCAGCCCCCGCCGGGACTCGGTGTATAGTAACACCGGGGAGCTGTTTTTT	CASPRRDSVYSNTGELFF
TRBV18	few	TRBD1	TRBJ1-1	TGTGCCAGCTCACCACAACGGACAGGGAGTATGGCTTTCTTT	CASSPQRTGSMAFF
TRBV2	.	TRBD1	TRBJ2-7	TGTGCCAGCAGTACCACCGGGACAGGTGCCGACGAGCAGTACTTC	CASSTTGTGADEQYF
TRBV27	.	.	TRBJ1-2	TGTGCCAGCAGTTTATTCCAGGGTTCCTCGGACTATGGCTACACCTTC	CASSLFQGSSDYGYTF
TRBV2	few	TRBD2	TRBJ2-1	TGTGCCAGCAAAAGAACTAGCGGAATCAGCTCCTACAATGAGCAGTTCTTC	CASKRTSGISSYNEQFF
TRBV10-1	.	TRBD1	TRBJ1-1	TGCGCCAGCAGGTCAACAGGGGTGAACACTGAAGCTTTCTTT	CASRSTGVNTEAFF
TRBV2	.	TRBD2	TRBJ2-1	TGTGCCAGCAGTACGTACCTAGCGGGAGGGCGCAACAATGAGCAGTTCTTC	CASSTYLAGGRNNEQFF
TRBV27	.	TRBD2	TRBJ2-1	TGTGCCAGCCGTCTTAGCGGGGGCGACTACAATGAGCAGTTCTTC	CASRLSGGDYNEQFF
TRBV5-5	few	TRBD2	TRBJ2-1	TGTGCCAGCAGCGCTTTGACTAGCGGGGGCTTAAGCGGGCAGTTCTTC	CASSALTSGGLSGQFF